This record looks at one T cell receptor (beta chain) sequence and its context. The antigen is not known. PCR involved 60 Vbeta and 13 Jbeta primers. Here immunoSEQ multiplex PCR was the method, and the copy in TCRdb shows in-frame clones only, minus some. Its table lists about 120,000 clones. This entry belongs to a study of cytomegalovirus exposure and HLA in healthy donors. On the study more broadly: Clustering assigned 81% of the roughly 400 genotyped donors to the Caucasian-associated ancestry cluster. The study's findings and limits: Accounts indicate the classifier identified cytomegalovirus status with strong specificity and sensitivity. Earlier findings revealed that most TCR beta V segments proved productive either about 87% or about 30% of the time.

The V gene lost 4 bases and the J gene lost 9 bases, with 24 bases spanning the gap. This CDR3 comprises 16 residues. The germline V gene has CDR1 SGHTA and CDR2 FQGNSA. This clonotype was sampled from a middle-aged woman in good health and CMV-seropositive. The J gene is TRBJ2-5, the V gene TRBV7-2; D is possibly TRBD1 (7 bases). The sequenced material came from PBMCs. In DNA form, the CDR3 reads TGTGCCAGCAGCTCGGGGGACAGTATATCGTTCTGGGCCCAGTACTTC. Encoded protein: CASSSGDSISFWAQYF.